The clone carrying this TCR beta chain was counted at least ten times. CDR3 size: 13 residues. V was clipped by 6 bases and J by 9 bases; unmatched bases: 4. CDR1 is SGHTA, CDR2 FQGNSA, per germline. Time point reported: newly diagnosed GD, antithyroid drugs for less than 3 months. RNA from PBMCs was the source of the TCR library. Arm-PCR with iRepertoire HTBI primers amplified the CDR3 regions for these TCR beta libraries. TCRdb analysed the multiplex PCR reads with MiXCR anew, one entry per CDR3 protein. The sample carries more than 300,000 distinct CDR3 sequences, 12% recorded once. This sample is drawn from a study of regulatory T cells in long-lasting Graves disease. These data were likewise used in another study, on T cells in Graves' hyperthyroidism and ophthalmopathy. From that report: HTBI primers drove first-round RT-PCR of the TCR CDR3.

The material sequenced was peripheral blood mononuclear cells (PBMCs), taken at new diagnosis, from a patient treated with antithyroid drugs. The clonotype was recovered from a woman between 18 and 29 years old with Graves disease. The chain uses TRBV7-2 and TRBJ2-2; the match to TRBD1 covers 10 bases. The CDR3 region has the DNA TGTGCCAGCAGAAGACAGGGGGCCCGGGAGCTGTTTTTT. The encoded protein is CASRRQGARELFF.